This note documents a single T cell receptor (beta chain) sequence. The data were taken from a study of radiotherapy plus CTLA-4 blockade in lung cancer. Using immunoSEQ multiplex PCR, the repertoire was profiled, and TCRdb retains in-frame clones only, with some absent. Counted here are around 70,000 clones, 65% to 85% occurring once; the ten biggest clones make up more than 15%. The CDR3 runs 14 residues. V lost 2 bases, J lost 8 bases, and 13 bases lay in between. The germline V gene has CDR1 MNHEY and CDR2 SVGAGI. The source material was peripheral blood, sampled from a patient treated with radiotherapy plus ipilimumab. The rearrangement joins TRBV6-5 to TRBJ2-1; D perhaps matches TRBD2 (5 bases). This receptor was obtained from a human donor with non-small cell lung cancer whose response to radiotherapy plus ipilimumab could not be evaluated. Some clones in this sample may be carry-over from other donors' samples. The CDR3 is CASSYETGMDEQFF. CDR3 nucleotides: TGTGCCAGCAGTTACGAGACGGGGATGGATGAGCAGTTCTTC.